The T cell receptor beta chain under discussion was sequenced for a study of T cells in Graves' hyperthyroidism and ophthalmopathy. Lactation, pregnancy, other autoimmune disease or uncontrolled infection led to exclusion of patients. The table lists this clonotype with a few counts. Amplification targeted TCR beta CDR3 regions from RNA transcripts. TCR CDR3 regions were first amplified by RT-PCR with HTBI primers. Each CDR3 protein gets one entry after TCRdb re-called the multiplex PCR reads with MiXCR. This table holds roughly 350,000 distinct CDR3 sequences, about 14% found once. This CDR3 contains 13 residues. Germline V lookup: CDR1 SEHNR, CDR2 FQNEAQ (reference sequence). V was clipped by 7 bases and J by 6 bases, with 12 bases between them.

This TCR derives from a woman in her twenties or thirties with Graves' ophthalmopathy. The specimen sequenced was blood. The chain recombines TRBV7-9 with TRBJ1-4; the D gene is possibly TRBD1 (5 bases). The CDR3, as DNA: TGTGCCAGCATGCCGCCGGGGGATGAAAAACTGTTTTTT. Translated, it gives CASMPPGDEKLFF.